The sample holds a few counts of the clone carrying this TCR beta chain. The antigen is unknown. Trimming cost V 7 bases and J 0 bases; bases outside gene matches: 4. The CDR3 has 14 residues. PCR was performed a second time for about 6 to 11 cycles using a sample-barcoded 5' primer and a J-beta primer mix. Each CDR3 protein gets one entry after TCRdb re-called the 5' RACE reads with MiXCR. In the table there are about 1.8 million distinct CDR3 sequences, roughly 50% of which are singletons. The data stem from a study of blood T cells in healthy people across ages. Study results and caveats: Not knowing donor CMV status may have confounded expanded clonotype changes.

Material for sequencing was blood. The gene calls are TRBV12-3 or TRBV12-4 and TRBJ2-7; 9 bases match TRBD1. This clonotype was obtained from a woman between 35 and 50 years old in good health. CDR3 sequence reads: CASTDRGSSYEQYF. In nucleotides, the CDR3 is TGTGCCAGCACGGACAGGGGAAGCTCCTACGAGCAGTACTTC.